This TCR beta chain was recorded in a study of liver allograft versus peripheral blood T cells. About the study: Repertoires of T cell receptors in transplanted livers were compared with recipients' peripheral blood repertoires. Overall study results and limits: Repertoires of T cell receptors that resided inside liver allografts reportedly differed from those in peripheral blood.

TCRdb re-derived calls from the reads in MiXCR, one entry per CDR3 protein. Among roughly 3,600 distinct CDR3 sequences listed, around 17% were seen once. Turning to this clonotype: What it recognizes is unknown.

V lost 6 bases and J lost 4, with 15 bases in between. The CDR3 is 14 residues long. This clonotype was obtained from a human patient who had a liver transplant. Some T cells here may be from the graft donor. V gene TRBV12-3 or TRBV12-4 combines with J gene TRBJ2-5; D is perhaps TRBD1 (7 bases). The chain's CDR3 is CASRRQGGGETQYF. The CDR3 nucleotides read TGTGCCAGCAGGCGACAGGGAGGCGGAGAGACCCAGTACTTC.